This T cell receptor beta chain stems from a study of human T cells and chemical hapten exposure. Time point noted: patch test 3, about 24 weeks after DPC sensitization. Described treatment: therapeutic diphenylcyclopropenone sensitization with weekly scalp DPC. This clonotype has a count of ten or more. In TCRdb, the RACE reads were re-called with MiXCR into one record per CDR3 protein. The repertoire has 100,000 to 150,000 distinct CDR3 sequences, about 11% of them found once; the top ten carry more than 2%. CDR3 size: 14 residues. Looked up from germline, CDR1 is SGHNT and CDR2 is YYREEE (reference sequence). The ends were cut back, 2 bases at V and 5 bases at J, with 12 bases in the middle.

The sample was whole blood, taken in connection with sensitization to the hapten diphenylcyclopropenone (DPC). The chain links TRBV5-4 to TRBJ2-3; a weak D match, TRBD2 (6 bases). This receptor was taken from a woman between 50 and 59 years old with alopecia areata. Some clones in this sample may be carry-over from other donors' samples. The CDR3 nucleotides are TGTGCCAGCAGCTTTAGACTAGTTGGAGATACGCAGTATTTT. It specifies CASSFRLVGDTQYF.